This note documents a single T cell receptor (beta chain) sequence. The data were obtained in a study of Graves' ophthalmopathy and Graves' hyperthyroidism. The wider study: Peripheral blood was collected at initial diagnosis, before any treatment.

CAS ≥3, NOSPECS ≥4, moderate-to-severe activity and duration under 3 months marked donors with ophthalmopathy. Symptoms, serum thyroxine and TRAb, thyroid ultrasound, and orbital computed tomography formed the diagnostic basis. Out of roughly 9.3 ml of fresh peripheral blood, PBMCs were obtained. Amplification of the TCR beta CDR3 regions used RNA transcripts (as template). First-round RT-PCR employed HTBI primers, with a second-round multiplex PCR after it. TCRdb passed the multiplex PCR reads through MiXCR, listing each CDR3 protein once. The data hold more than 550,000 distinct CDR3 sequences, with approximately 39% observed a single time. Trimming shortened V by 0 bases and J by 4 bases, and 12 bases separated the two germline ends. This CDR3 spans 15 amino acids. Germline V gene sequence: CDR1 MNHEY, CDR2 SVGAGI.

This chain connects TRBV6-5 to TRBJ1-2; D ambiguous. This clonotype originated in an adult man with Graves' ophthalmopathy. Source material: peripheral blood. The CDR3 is CASSYSIVSIYGYTF. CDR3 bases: TGTGCCAGCAGTTACTCGATCGTGTCAATCTATGGCTACACCTTC.